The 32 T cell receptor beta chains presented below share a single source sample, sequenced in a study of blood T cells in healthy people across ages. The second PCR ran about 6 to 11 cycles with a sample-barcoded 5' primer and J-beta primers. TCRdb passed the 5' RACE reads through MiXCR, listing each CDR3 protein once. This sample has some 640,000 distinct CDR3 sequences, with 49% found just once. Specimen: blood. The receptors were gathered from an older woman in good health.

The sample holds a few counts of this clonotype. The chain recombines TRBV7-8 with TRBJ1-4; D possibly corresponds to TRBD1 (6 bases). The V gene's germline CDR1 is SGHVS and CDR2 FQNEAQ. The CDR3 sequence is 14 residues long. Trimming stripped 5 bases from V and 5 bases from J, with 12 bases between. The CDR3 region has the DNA TGTGCCAGCAGCCCGGACAGTAGCAATGAAAAACTGTTTTTT. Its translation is CASSPDSSNEKLFF.

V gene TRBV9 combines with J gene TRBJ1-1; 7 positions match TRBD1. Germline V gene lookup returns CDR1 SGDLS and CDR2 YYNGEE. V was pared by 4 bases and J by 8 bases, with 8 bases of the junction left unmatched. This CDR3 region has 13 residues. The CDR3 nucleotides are TGTGCCAGCAGCCCCTACTACAGGGGCGAAGCTTTCTTT. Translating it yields CASSPYYRGEAFF.

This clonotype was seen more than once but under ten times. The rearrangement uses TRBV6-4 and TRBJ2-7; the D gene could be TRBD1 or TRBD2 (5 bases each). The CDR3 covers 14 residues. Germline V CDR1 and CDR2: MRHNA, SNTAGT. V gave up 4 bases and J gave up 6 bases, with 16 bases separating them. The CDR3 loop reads CASSVQERICEQYF. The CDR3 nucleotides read TGTGCCAGCAGTGTACAGGAGCGGATCTGCGAGCAGTACTTC.

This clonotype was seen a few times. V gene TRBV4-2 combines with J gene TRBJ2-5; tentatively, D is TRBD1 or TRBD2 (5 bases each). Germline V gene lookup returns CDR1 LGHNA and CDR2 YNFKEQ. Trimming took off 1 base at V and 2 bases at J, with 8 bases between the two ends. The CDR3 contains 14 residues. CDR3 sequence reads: CASSQGDAQETQYF. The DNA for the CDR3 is TGTGCCAGCAGCCAAGGGGACGCTCAAGAGACCCAGTACTTC.

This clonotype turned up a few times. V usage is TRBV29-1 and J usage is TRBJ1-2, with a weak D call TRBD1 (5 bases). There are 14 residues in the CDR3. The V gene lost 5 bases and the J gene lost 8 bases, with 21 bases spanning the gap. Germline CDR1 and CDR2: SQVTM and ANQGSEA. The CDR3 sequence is CSVSRWEGKEGYTF. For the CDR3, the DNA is TGCAGCGTTTCCCGGTGGGAGGGGAAAGAGGGCTACACCTTC.

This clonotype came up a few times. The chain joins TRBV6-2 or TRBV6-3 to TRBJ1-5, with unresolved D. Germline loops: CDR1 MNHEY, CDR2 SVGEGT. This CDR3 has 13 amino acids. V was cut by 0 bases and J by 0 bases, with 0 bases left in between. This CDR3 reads CASSYSSNQPQHF. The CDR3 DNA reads TGTGCCAGCAGTTACTCTAGCAATCAGCCCCAGCATTTT.

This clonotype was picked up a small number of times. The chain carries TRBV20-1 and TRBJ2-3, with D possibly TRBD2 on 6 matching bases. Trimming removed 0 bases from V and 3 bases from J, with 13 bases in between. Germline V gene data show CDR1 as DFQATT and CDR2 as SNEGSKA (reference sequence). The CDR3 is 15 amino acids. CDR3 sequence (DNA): TGCAGTGCTAGAGATCCGGGGGTTGGTACAGATACGCAGTATTTT. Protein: CSARDPGVGTDTQYF.

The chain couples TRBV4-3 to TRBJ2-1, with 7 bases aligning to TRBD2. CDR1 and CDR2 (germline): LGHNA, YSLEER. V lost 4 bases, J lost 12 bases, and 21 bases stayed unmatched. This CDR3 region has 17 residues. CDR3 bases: TGCGCCAGCAGCCGATTCATAGAGGGAAGCGGGACCATTGGGCAGTTCTTC. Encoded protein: CASSRFIEGSGTIGQFF.

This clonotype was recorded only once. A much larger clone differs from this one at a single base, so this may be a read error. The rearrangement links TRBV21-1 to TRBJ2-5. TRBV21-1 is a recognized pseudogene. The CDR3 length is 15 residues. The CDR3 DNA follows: TGTGCCAGCAGCAGACCCACGAGGCTCCAAGAGACCCAGTACTTC. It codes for CASSRPTRLQETQYF.

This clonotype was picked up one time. The CDR3 sequence: CASSFTGTGLGEQFF. The CDR3 region has the DNA TGCGCCAGCAGCTTTACCGGGACAGGGCTTGGTGAGCAGTTCTTC. The V gene is TRBV5-1, the J gene TRBJ2-1, with 9 bases fitting TRBD1. The germline gives CDR1 SGHRS, CDR2 YFSETQ. V was clipped by 2 bases and J by 9 bases; unmatched bases: 9. The CDR3 is 15 residues long. Combining the CDR3 with reference TRBV5-1 and TRBJ2-1 gives the whole variable domain KAGVTQTPRYLIKTRGQQVTLSCSPISGHRSVSWYQQTPGQGLQFLFEYFSETQRNKGNFPGRFSGRQFSNSRSEMNVSTLELGDSALYLCASSFTGTGLGEQFFGPGTRLTVL.

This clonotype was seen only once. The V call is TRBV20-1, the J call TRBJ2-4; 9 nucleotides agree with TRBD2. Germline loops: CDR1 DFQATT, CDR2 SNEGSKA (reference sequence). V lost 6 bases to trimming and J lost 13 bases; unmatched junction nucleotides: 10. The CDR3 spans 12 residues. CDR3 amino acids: CSAVAGVHEQYF. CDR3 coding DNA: TGCAGTGCGGTAGCGGGAGTCCATGAGCAGTACTTC.

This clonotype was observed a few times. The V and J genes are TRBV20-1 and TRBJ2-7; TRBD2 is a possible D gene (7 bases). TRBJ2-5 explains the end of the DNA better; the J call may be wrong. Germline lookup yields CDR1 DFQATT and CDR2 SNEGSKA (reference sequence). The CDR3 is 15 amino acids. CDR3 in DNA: TGCAGTGCTAGAGGGTTCGGGGGGCCCCAAGAGACCCAGTACTTC. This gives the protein CSARGFGGPQETQYF.

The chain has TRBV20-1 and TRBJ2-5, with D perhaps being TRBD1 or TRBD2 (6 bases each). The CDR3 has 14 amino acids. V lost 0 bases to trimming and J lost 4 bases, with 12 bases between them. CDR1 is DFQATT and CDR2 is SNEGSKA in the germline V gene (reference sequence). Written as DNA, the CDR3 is TGCAGTGCTAGAGATTTACAGGGAGGAGAGACCCAGTACTTC. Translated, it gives CSARDLQGGETQYF.

The chain's CDR3 is CASSPFASGSYNSYNEQYF. The DNA of the CDR3 is TGTGCCAGCAGCCCTTTTGCGAGCGGGAGTTATAACTCCTACAATGAGCAGTACTTC. The chain recombines TRBV7-2 with TRBJ2-1; 8 bases agree with TRBD2. The DNA end favors TRBJ2-7, so the J call may be wrong. Germline V gene lookup returns CDR1 SGHTA and CDR2 FQGNSA. The length of the CDR3 is 19 residues.

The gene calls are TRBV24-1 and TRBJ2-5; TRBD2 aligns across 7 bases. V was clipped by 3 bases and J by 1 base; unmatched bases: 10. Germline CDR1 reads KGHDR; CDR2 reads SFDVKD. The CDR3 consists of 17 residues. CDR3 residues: CATSDPSRASGQETQYF. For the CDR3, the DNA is TGTGCCACCAGTGATCCGTCCCGGGCTAGCGGCCAAGAGACCCAGTACTTC.

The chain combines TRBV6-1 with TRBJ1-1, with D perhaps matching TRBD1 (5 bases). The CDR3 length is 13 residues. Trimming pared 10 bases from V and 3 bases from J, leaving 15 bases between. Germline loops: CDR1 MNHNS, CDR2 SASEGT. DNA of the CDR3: TGTGCCACCACCGGGGGTCGGGACACTGAAGCTTTCTTT. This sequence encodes CATTGGRDTEAFF.

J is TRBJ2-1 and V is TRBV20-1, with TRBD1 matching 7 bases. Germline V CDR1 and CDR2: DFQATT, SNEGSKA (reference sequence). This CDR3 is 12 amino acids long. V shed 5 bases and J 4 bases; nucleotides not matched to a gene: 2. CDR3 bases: TGCAGTGCTCGGGGACAGTACAATGAGCAGTTCTTC. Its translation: CSARGQYNEQFF.

DNA for the CDR3: TGTGCCAGCAGCTTGATCCCTACCGTCCGGAAGGGGAACACTGAAGCTTTCTTT. This translates into CASSLIPTVRKGNTEAFF. The V and J genes are TRBV5-5 and TRBJ1-1; no definite D call. CDR3 length: 18 amino acids. V lost 1 base and J lost 1, with 20 bases in between. Germline V CDR1 and CDR2: SGHKS, YYEKEE (reference sequence).

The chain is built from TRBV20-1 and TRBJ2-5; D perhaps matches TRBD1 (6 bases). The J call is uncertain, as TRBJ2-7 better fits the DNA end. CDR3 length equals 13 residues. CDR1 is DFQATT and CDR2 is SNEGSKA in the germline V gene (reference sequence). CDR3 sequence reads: CSARDGRGIEQYF. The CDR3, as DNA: TGCAGTGCTAGAGATGGCAGGGGAATCGAGCAGTACTTC.

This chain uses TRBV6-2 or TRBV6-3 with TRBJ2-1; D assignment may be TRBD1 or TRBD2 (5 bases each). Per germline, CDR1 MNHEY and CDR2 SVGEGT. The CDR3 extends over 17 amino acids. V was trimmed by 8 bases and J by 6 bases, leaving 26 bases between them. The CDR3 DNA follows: TGTGCCAGCTTGGGTGGGGGAGCGGAGGCAACAACCAATGAGCAGTTCTTC. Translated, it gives CASLGGGAEATTNEQFF.

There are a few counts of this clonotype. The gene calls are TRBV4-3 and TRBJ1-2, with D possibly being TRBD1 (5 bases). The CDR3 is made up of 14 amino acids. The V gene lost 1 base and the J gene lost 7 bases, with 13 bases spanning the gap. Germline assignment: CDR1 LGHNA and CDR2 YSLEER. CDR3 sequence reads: CASSQGSGMSGYTF. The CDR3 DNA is TGCGCCAGCAGCCAAGGTTCAGGGATGAGTGGCTACACCTTC.

Here the CDR3 reads CASSLVERQTQYF. Here the CDR3 DNA reads TGTGCCAGCAGCTTGGTGGAGCGGCAGACCCAGTACTTC. V usage is TRBV5-5 and J usage is TRBJ2-5; a weak D match, TRBD2 (5 bases). The CDR3 is made up of 13 amino acids. V was trimmed by 0 bases and J by 6 bases, leaving 9 bases between them. Germline assignment: CDR1 SGHKS and CDR2 YYEKEE (reference sequence).

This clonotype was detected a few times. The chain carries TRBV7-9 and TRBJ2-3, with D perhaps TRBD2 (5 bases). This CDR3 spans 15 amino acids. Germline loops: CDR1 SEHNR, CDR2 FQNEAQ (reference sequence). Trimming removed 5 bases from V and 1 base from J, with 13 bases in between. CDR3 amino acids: CASSISGSGTDTQYF. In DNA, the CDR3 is TGTGCCAGCAGCATAAGCGGATCCGGCACAGATACGCAGTATTTT. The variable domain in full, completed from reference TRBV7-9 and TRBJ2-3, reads DTGVSQNPRHKITKRGQNVTFRCDPISEHNRLYWYRQTLGQGPEFLTYFQNEAQLEKSRLLSDRFSAERPKGSFSTLEIQRTEQGDSAMYLCASSISGSGTDTQYFGPGTRLTVL.

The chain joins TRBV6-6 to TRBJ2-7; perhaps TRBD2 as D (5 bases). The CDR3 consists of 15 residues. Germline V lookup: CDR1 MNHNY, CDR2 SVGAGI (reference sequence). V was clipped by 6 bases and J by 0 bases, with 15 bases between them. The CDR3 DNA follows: TGTGCCAGCAGCTCCCCGGGTAGCGCCTCCTACGAGCAGTACTTC. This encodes CASSSPGSASYEQYF.

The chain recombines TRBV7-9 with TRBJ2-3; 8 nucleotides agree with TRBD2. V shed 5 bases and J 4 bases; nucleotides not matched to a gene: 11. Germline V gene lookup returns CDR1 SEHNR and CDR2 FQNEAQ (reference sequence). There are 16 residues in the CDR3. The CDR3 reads CASSPGDGRAADTQYF. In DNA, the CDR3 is TGTGCCAGCAGCCCCGGCGACGGGAGGGCCGCAGATACGCAGTATTTT. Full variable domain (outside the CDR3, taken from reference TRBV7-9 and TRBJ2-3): DTGVSQNPRHKITKRGQNVTFRCDPISEHNRLYWYRQTLGQGPEFLTYFQNEAQLEKSRLLSDRFSAERPKGSFSTLEIQRTEQGDSAMYLCASSPGDGRAADTQYFGPGTRLTVL.

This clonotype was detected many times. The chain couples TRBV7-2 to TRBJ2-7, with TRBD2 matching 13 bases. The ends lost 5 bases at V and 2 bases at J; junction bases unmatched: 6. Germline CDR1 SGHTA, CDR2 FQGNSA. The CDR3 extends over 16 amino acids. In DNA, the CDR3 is TGTGCCAGCAGCCGCTCCGGGACTAGCGGGACCTACGAGCAGTACTTC. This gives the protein CASSRSGTSGTYEQYF. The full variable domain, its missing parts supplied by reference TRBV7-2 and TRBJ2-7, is GAGVSQSPSNKVTEKGKDVELRCDPISGHTALYWYRQSLGQGLEFLIYFQGNSAPDKSGLPSDRFSAERTGGSVSTLTIQRTQQEDSAVYLCASSRSGTSGTYEQYFGPGTRLTVT.

The CDR3 DNA sequence: TGTGCCAGCAGCATAAATCACGGGGGGCCGATTGGGGATGAGCAGTTCTTC. Translated, it gives CASSINHGGPIGDEQFF. This rearrangement joins TRBV21-1 to TRBJ2-1; TRBD2 is taken as the D call from the table, unchecked against the DNA. TRBV21-1 is described as a pseudogene. The length of the CDR3 is 17 residues.

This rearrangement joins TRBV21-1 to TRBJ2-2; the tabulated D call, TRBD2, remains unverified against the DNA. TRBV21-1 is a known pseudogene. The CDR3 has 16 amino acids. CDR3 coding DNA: TGTGCCAGCAGCAAAGTTTGGCTAGTGCACACCGGGGAGCTGTTTTTT. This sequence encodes CASSKVWLVHTGELFF.

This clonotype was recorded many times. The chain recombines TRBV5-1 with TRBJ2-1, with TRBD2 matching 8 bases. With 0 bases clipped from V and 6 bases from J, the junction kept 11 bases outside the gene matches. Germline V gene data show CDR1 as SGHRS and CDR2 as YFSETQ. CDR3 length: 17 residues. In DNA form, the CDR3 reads TGCGCCAGCAGCTTGGAGGGACTAGGGCTGACGGCCAATGAGCAGTTCTTC. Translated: CASSLEGLGLTANEQFF. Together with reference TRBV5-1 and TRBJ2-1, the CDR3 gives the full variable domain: KAGVTQTPRYLIKTRGQQVTLSCSPISGHRSVSWYQQTPGQGLQFLFEYFSETQRNKGNFPGRFSGRQFSNSRSEMNVSTLELGDSALYLCASSLEGLGLTANEQFFGPGTRLTVL.

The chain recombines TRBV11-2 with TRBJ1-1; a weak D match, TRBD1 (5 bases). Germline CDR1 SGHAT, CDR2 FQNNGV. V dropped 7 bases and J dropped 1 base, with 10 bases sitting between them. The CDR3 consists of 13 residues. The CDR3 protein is CASTETGNTEAFF. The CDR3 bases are TGTGCCAGCACAGAAACAGGGAACACTGAAGCTTTCTTT. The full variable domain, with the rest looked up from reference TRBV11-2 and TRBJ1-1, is EAGVAQSPRYKIIEKRQSVAFWCNPISGHATLYWYQQILGQGPKLLIQFQNNGVVDDSQLPKDRFSAERLKGVDSTLKIQPAKLEDSAVYLCASTETGNTEAFFGQGTRLTVV.

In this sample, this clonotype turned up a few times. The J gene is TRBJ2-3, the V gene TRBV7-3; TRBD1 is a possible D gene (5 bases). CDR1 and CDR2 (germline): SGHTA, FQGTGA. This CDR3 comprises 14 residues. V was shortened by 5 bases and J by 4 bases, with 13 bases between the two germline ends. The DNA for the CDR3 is TGTGCCAGCAGCCCGCAGGGCCGATCAGATACGCAGTATTTT. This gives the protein CASSPQGRSDTQYF.

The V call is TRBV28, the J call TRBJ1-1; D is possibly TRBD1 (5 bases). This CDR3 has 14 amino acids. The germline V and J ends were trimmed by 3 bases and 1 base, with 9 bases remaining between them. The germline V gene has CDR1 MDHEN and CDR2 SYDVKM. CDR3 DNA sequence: TGTGCCAGCAGTTTCGGAGGGGAGAACACTGAAGCTTTCTTT. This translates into CASSFGGENTEAFF.